The 22 T cell receptor beta chains given below trace back to one sample, sequenced in a study of cytomegalovirus exposure and HLA in healthy donors. PCR was performed using 60 Vbeta and 13 Jbeta primers. Assay used: immunoSEQ multiplex PCR; TCRdb lists only in-frame clones, some missing. The table lists about 140,000 clones, around 75% of them singletons. The sequenced sample consisted of PBMCs. The receptors derive from a male donor in good health and CMV-seronegative.

This clone was detected only once. The chain recombines TRBV4-3 with TRBJ2-7; TRBD2 is a possible D gene (6 bases). The CDR3 contains 15 residues. Germline lookup yields CDR1 LGHNA and CDR2 YSLEER. Trimming left V 0 bases short and J 3 bases short, with 12 bases between. The CDR3 protein is CASSQEGGGIYEQYF. CDR3 in DNA: TGCGCCAGCAGCCAAGAGGGTGGCGGGATCTACGAGCAGTACTTC.

The CDR3 protein is CASILEGSGNTIYF. The CDR3 nucleotides are TGTGCCAGCATCCTCGAGGGATCTGGAAACACCATATATTTT. V is TRBV28 and J is TRBJ1-3, with no clear D. V lost 7 bases, J lost 1 base, and 11 bases lay in between. Germline CDR1 is MDHEN and CDR2 is SYDVKM. The CDR3 runs 14 residues.

A single count supports this clone. This chain links TRBV30 with TRBJ1-5; possible D gene TRBD1, 5 bases. V was shortened by 0 bases and J by 6 bases, with 12 bases between the two germline ends. Germline CDR1 GTSNPN, CDR2 SVGIG (reference sequence). There are 14 residues in the CDR3. The CDR3 sequence is CAWSVSGSGQPQHF. CDR3 coding DNA: TGTGCCTGGAGTGTATCAGGGTCGGGTCAGCCCCAGCATTTT.

Only a few counts were recorded for this clone. This chain connects TRBV28 to TRBJ2-2; 7 bases map to TRBD1. V lost 2 bases and J lost 3; bases outside the gene matches: 3. CDR3 size: 15 residues. Germline V lookup: CDR1 MDHEN, CDR2 SYDVKM. The CDR3: CASSLGTAYTGELFF. The CDR3 DNA reads TGTGCCAGCAGTTTAGGGACAGCCTACACCGGGGAGCTGTTTTTT.

V usage is TRBV7-6 and J usage is TRBJ2-5; the match to TRBD1 covers 10 bases. CDR3 length: 17 residues. Per the germline V gene, CDR1 is SGHVS and CDR2 is FNYEAQ. Losses at the gene ends were 6 bases for V and 5 bases for J; bases not matched to a gene: 15. This CDR3 is CASSFELRDRGGETQYF. Here the CDR3 DNA reads TGTGCCAGCAGTTTCGAGCTGCGGGACAGGGGTGGGGAGACCCAGTACTTC.

This clone was observed a handful of times. The V gene is TRBV29-1, the J gene TRBJ2-3; no clear D gene. CDR1 is SQVTM and CDR2 is ANQGSEA in the germline V gene. Trimming took off 2 bases at V and 3 bases at J, with 9 bases between the two ends. The CDR3 totals 13 residues. The CDR3 loop is CSVESSRTDTQYF. DNA of the CDR3: TGCAGCGTTGAATCCAGCAGGACAGATACGCAGTATTTT.

This chain uses TRBV28 with TRBJ2-7; D might be TRBD1 (6 bases). V gave up 7 bases and J gave up 2 bases, with 9 bases separating them. This CDR3 comprises 12 residues. Germline lookup yields CDR1 MDHEN and CDR2 SYDVKM. This chain's CDR3 is CASTRDTYEQYF. In DNA form, the CDR3 reads TGTGCCAGCACCCGGGACACCTACGAGCAGTACTTC.

This chain joins TRBV29-1 and TRBJ2-7, with 7 positions matching TRBD2. Germline V CDR1 and CDR2: SQVTM, ANQGSEA. The junction had 7 bases not matched to a gene; V was cut back by 3 bases and J by 8 bases. The CDR3 extends over 12 amino acids. For the CDR3, the DNA is TGCAGCGTTGATGGTGCGGGAGACCAGCAGTACTTC. Its translation: CSVDGAGDQQYF.

V usage is TRBV5-5 and J usage is TRBJ2-3; TRBD2 agrees at 13 bases. CDR1 and CDR2 (germline): SGHKS, YYEKEE (reference sequence). The CDR3 totals 17 residues. Trimming took 5 bases from V and 4 from J; bases not matched to a gene: 10. CDR3 coding DNA: TGTGCCAGCAGTTGGACTAGCGGGAGTCGTAAGGCAGATACGCAGTATTTT. Translated, it gives CASSWTSGSRKADTQYF.

This clone was seen only once. This chain links TRBV2 with TRBJ2-3; 7 positions agree with TRBD1. The CDR3 is 14 amino acids. The germline gives CDR1 SNHLY, CDR2 FYNNEI. After removal of 8 bases from V and 4 bases from J, the junction contained 9 bases not matched to a gene. The CDR3 DNA reads as TGTGCCAGCCACAGGGGCCCGGCGCCAGATACGCAGTATTTT. This sequence encodes CASHRGPAPDTQYF.

This chain links TRBV18 with TRBJ1-6; the D is unclear. V lost 3 bases and J 0 bases, leaving 9 bases between the germline ends. The length of the CDR3 is 16 residues. CDR1 and CDR2 from the germline V gene are KGHSH and LQKENI. The CDR3 DNA follows: TGTGCCAGCTCACCTGCACAGAGCTCCTATAATTCACCCCTCCACTTT. Translating gives CASSPAQSSYNSPLHF. The full variable domain, its missing parts supplied by reference TRBV18 and TRBJ1-6, is NAGVMQNPRHLVRRRGQEARLRCSPMKGHSHVYWYRQLPEEGLKFMVYLQKENIIDESGMPKERFSAEFPKEGPSILRIQQVVRGDSAAYFCASSPAQSSYNSPLHFGNGTRLTVT.

This chain connects TRBV7-2 to TRBJ2-7; 7 bases map to TRBD2. Unmatched junction bases numbered 6, after V lost 2 bases and J lost 2 bases. The CDR3 contains 15 residues. Germline values: CDR1 SGHTA, CDR2 FQGNSA. As DNA, the CDR3 is TGTGCCAGCAGCTTAAAAACTAGCGAGACCTACGAGCAGTACTTC. This codes for CASSLKTSETYEQYF.

J is TRBJ2-7 and V is TRBV5-1; TRBD2 matches 9 bases. There are 18 residues in the CDR3. V gave up 0 bases and J gave up 5 bases; unmatched junction bases: 15. Germline V gene lookup returns CDR1 SGHRS and CDR2 YFSETQ. Written as DNA, the CDR3 is TGCGCCAGCAGCTTGGGCCAGTCCTCCGCGGGGGGGCTCGACGAGCAGTACTTC. Amino acid sequence: CASSLGQSSAGGLDEQYF.

The chain combines TRBV30 with TRBJ2-7, with 8 nucleotides matching TRBD2. J was trimmed by 2 bases and V by 3 bases; bases with no gene match: 3. The V gene's germline CDR1 is GTSNPN and CDR2 SVGIG (reference sequence). CDR3 size: 13 residues. For the CDR3, the DNA is TGTGCCTGGAGCGGGGGGGGAGCCTACGAGCAGTACTTC. Its protein is CAWSGGGAYEQYF.

The chain is built from TRBV2 and TRBJ2-5; possibly TRBD1 for D (5 bases). The CDR3 has 13 amino acids. The germline V gene has CDR1 SNHLY and CDR2 FYNNEI. V lost 3 bases, J lost 2 bases, and 7 bases lay in between. As DNA, the CDR3 is TGTGCCAGCAGTGACAGGGTACAAGAGACCCAGTACTTC. Residues: CASSDRVQETQYF.

The chain has TRBV6-1 and TRBJ2-5; D is perhaps TRBD2 (6 bases). V lost 6 bases and J lost 1, with 12 bases in between. This CDR3 spans 14 amino acids. The germline V gene encodes CDR1 MNHNS and CDR2 SASEGT. The CDR3 sequence: CASSARDFQETQYF. The CDR3 DNA is TGTGCCAGCAGCGCTCGGGACTTCCAAGAGACCCAGTACTTC.

The chain employs TRBV18 and TRBJ1-1; D perhaps matches TRBD1 (6 bases). Germline V lookup: CDR1 KGHSH, CDR2 LQKENI. V was trimmed by 5 bases and J by 0 bases, leaving 13 bases between them. The CDR3 contains 15 residues. CDR3 residues: CASSWGQEMNTEAFF. As DNA, the CDR3 is TGTGCCAGCTCATGGGGGCAGGAGATGAACACTGAAGCTTTCTTT.

This clone has just a few counts. The chain combines TRBV23-1 with TRBJ2-5, with 7 bases that match TRBD1. TRBV23-1 is reported as an ORF; its role is uncertain. The CDR3 runs to 16 residues. With 4 bases clipped from V and 4 bases from J, the junction kept 12 bases outside the gene matches. CDR3 region: CASSRTGVPGVETQYF. CDR3 in DNA: TGCGCCAGCAGTCGAACAGGGGTCCCCGGGGTAGAGACCCAGTACTTC.

This clone was picked up a small number of times. The chain employs TRBV4-1 and TRBJ1-1; tentative D call: TRBD1 (6 bases). The V end was cut by 1 base, the J end by 1 base, with 10 bases between. The CDR3 runs 15 residues. CDR1 MGHRA and CDR2 YSYEKL come from the germline V gene. The CDR3 DNA follows: TGCGCCAGCAGCCAAGTAGGGGGAAGGAACACTGAAGCTTTCTTT. It is translated as CASSQVGGRNTEAFF.

This sequence joins TRBV5-1 and TRBJ1-5; D remains ambiguous. The length of the CDR3 is 15 residues. The V gene lost 4 bases and the J gene lost 3 bases, with 14 bases spanning the gap. Germline CDR1 and CDR2: SGHRS and YFSETQ. Written as DNA, the CDR3 is TGCGCCAGCAGCCTGAGCGACGGAGACAATCAGCCCCAGCATTTT. Protein: CASSLSDGDNQPQHF.

This clone was detected only a few times. The CDR3: CASSLEGRDGAGYTF. The DNA for the CDR3 is TGCGCCAGCAGCTTGGAAGGGCGGGATGGAGCCGGCTACACCTTC. The chain carries TRBV5-1 and TRBJ1-2; D remains unclear. The CDR3 runs to 15 residues. Germline lookup yields CDR1 SGHRS and CDR2 YFSETQ. V gave up 0 bases and J gave up 8 bases, with 17 bases separating them.

The V call is TRBV9, the J call TRBJ2-7, with 7 bases matching TRBD1. After removal of 3 bases from V and 2 bases from J, the junction contained 2 bases not matched to a gene. This CDR3 has 13 amino acids. CDR1 is SGDLS, CDR2 YYNGEE, per germline. The CDR3 DNA reads TGTGCCAGCAGCGAGGGACAGACCTACGAGCAGTACTTC. Residues: CASSEGQTYEQYF.